These 3 T cell receptor beta chains were all obtained from the same sample, sequenced in a study of graft-versus-host responses after intestinal transplantation. These receptors' targets are unknown. Sequencing was performed with immunoSEQ multiplex PCR; in TCRdb, only in-frame clones are kept and a portion is missing. Of around 110,000 clones detected, approximately 92% appear once; the ten largest clones hold 0.2% to 0.25%. The sequences come from unstimulated CD4+ T cells sorted from spleen or lymph node cells, collected before transplant. These receptors were obtained from a human donor who was the organ donor for an intestinal transplant.

The genes are TRBV6-5 and TRBJ2-7; 9 bases are shared with TRBD2. Germline V gene sequence: CDR1 MNHEY, CDR2 SVGAGI. This CDR3 is 14 amino acids long. J lost 6 bases, V lost 4 bases, and 7 bases had no gene match. In DNA form, the CDR3 reads TGTGCCAGCAGTTTTGCTAGCGGGACCGGCGAGCAGTACTTC. It encodes CASSFASGTGEQYF.

This chain connects TRBV6-1 to TRBJ1-1, with TRBD1 as a possible D gene (5 bases). Germline-derived CDR1 and CDR2 are MNHNS and SASEGT. The germline V and J ends were trimmed by 7 bases and 5 bases, with 20 bases remaining between them. This CDR3 has 15 residues. CDR3: CASTTTPGMRTEAFF. DNA for the CDR3: TGTGCCAGCACCACCACGCCAGGGATGAGAACTGAAGCTTTCTTT.

Note on this clone: Other DNA sequences in this sample translate to the same CDR3. The chain combines TRBV2 with TRBJ1-4; D gene unclear. CDR3 length: 13 amino acids. CDR1 is SNHLY and CDR2 is FYNNEI in the germline V gene. V lost 7 bases to trimming and J lost 5 bases, with 11 bases between them. CDR3 sequence reads: CASKGGSNEKLFF. Written as DNA, the CDR3 is TGTGCCAGCAAGGGAGGGAGCAATGAAAAACTGTTTTTT.